This T cell receptor beta chain appears in the sequencing data of a study of blood T cell repertoires in COVID-19. The V gene's germline CDR1 is SGHTS and CDR2 YDEGEE. The CDR3 runs to 16 residues. V lost 4 bases and J 3 bases, leaving 17 bases between the germline ends. TCRdb's copy holds only in-frame clones and misses some; the assay was immunoSEQ multiplex PCR. Of some 270,000 clones in the sample, 80% to 90% were seen once. Sequenced: peripheral blood. V is TRBV5-8 and J is TRBJ1-5; possible D gene TRBD1, 5 bases. The receptor was isolated from a woman in her 70s with acute or convalescent COVID-19. The CDR3: CASSPGTGGYNQPQHF. The CDR3 nucleotides read TGTGCCAGCAGCCCGGGGACGGGAGGTTACAATCAGCCCCAGCATTTT.